The 14 T cell receptor beta chains in this list originate from one sample, sequenced in a study of T cells in Graves' hyperthyroidism and ophthalmopathy. The CDR3 regions of TCR beta were amplified from RNA transcripts. Primed by the HTBI set, a first-round RT-PCR was run on the TCR CDR3. MiXCR, run by TCRdb on the multiplex PCR reads, gives a single entry per CDR3 protein. There are hundreds of thousands of distinct CDR3 sequences in the sample; approximately 14% occur only once, and about 13% lies in the top ten. The sample consisted of blood. The receptors stem from a man aged 18 to 35 with Graves' ophthalmopathy.

Concerning this clonotype: This may stem from a read error, because a much larger clone lies one nucleotide away. This CDR3 is CASSSNANSGANVLTF. For the CDR3, the DNA is TGCGCCAGCAGCTCGAACGCCAACTCTGGGGCCAACGTCCTGACTTTC. The chain is built from TRBV5-1 and TRBJ2-6; D not resolved. Trimming left V 3 bases short and J 0 bases short, with 10 bases between. From germline, CDR1 is SGHRS and CDR2 YFSETQ. This CDR3 comprises 16 residues.

A single count supports this clonotype. V and J are TRBV20-1 and TRBJ2-5; the match to TRBD2 covers 9 bases. Germline assignment: CDR1 DFQATT and CDR2 SNEGSKA (reference sequence). The CDR3 spans 12 residues. The junction had 2 bases not matched to a gene; V was cut back by 5 bases and J by 4 bases. CDR3 protein: CSAPSGIETQYF. The DNA for the CDR3 is TGCAGTGCTCCTAGCGGGATAGAGACCCAGTACTTC.

This clonotype occurred many times. V is TRBV7-9 and J is TRBJ2-3; no clear D gene. The V end was cut by 2 bases, the J end by 5 bases, with 11 bases between. Germline assignment: CDR1 SEHNR and CDR2 FQNEAQ (reference sequence). This CDR3 is 14 amino acids long. Written as DNA, the CDR3 is TGTGCCAGCAGCTTAAACACTCACCAAGATACGCAGTATTTT. Its translation: CASSLNTHQDTQYF. Filled out from reference TRBV7-9 and TRBJ2-3, the complete variable domain reads DTGVSQNPRHKITKRGQNVTFRCDPISEHNRLYWYRQTLGQGPEFLTYFQNEAQLEKSRLLSDRFSAERPKGSFSTLEIQRTEQGDSAMYLCASSLNTHQDTQYFGPGTRLTVL.

This clonotype was counted many times. The V and J genes are TRBV5-1 and TRBJ1-1; D is perhaps TRBD1 (5 bases). In germline, CDR1 is SGHRS, CDR2 YFSETQ. V was cut by 2 bases and J by 5 bases, with 19 bases left in between. The CDR3 is made up of 16 amino acids. CDR3 DNA sequence: TGCGCCAGCAGCTTAGGGGACGCCCCTTTGGAGACTGAAGCTTTCTTT. This encodes CASSLGDAPLETEAFF.

This clonotype was observed at least ten times. The gene calls are TRBV18 and TRBJ2-1; TRBD1 matches at 11 bases. The germline gives CDR1 KGHSH, CDR2 LQKENI. V lost 3 bases to trimming and J lost 7 bases; unmatched junction nucleotides: 5. This CDR3 spans 15 amino acids. CDR3 sequence: CASSPTGQGGNEQFF. In DNA, the CDR3 is TGTGCCAGCTCACCCACGGGACAGGGGGGTAATGAGCAGTTCTTC.

This clonotype has ten or more counts. The chain combines TRBV13 with TRBJ2-7; tentatively, D is TRBD1 (5 bases). Germline V gene lookup returns CDR1 PRHDT and CDR2 FYEKMQ (reference sequence). The CDR3 extends over 13 amino acids. Trimming cost V 1 base and J 5 bases, with 9 bases left between them. The chain's CDR3 is CASSLDAGHEQYF. DNA of the CDR3: TGTGCCAGCAGCTTAGATGCAGGGCACGAGCAGTACTTC.

Concerning this clonotype: A much larger clone lies a single base off, so this may be a read error. The V gene is TRBV11-3, the J gene TRBJ2-1; weak D call: TRBD1 (5 bases). The CDR3 length is 16 residues. Germline V CDR1 and CDR2: SGHNT, YENEEA. The DNA for the CDR3 is TGTGCCAGCAGCCAAGATGGGGCCCTCTCCTACAATGGGCAGTTCTTC. It yields the protein CASSQDGALSYNGQFF.

This clonotype was counted at least ten times. The V and J genes are TRBV2 and TRBJ2-7; 10 bases match TRBD1. The ends lost 10 bases at V and 3 bases at J; junction bases unmatched: 9. Germline CDR1 reads SNHLY; CDR2 reads FYNNEI. The CDR3 totals 14 residues. The CDR3, as DNA: TGTGCCATCATACACGGGACAGGGGACTACGAGCAGTACTTC. Translating gives CAIIHGTGDYEQYF.

This clonotype was counted many times. The J gene is TRBJ1-2, the V gene TRBV12-3 or TRBV12-4; the match to TRBD1 covers 8 bases. The CDR3 has 13 amino acids. Trimming took 5 bases from V and 4 from J; bases not matched to a gene: 3. CDR3 nucleotide sequence: TGTGCCAGCAGTCCCACAGGGGGCTATGGCTACACCTTC. It is translated as CASSPTGGYGYTF.

V gene TRBV3-1 combines with J gene TRBJ1-3; 7 bases match TRBD1. V was pared by 5 bases and J by 0 bases, with 7 bases of the junction left unmatched. The CDR3 contains 16 residues. CDR1 LGHDT and CDR2 YNNKEL come from the germline V gene (reference sequence). DNA of the CDR3: TGTGCCAGCAGCTCCCAGACAGGGTTCTCTGGAAACACCATATATTTT. Its translation: CASSSQTGFSGNTIYF.

This clonotype was picked up many times. The V and J genes are TRBV20-1 and TRBJ2-7, with TRBD2 as a possible D gene (6 bases). The CDR3 covers 13 residues. Germline CDR1 reads DFQATT; CDR2 reads SNEGSKA (reference sequence). Deletions cut 6 bases from V and 4 bases from J, with 16 bases between. The CDR3 reads CSAPEGGNYEQYF. The DNA of the CDR3 is TGCAGTGCCCCGGAAGGCGGGAATTACGAGCAGTACTTC.

V usage is TRBV5-1 and J usage is TRBJ2-1; D perhaps matches TRBD1 (6 bases). CDR1 and CDR2 from the germline V gene are SGHRS and YFSETQ. The length of the CDR3 is 14 residues. Trimming left V 2 bases short and J 5 bases short, with 11 bases between. The CDR3 DNA reads TGCGCCAGCAGCTTACGGACAGCGAACAATGAGCAGTTCTTC. Translated, it gives CASSLRTANNEQFF.

V is TRBV9 and J is TRBJ1-6; the D is unclear. This CDR3 is built from 12 residues. V lost 0 bases and J lost 11, with 6 bases in between. Germline V gene sequence: CDR1 SGDLS, CDR2 YYNGEE. Here the CDR3 reads CASSVGTTPLHF. For the CDR3, the DNA is TGTGCCAGCAGCGTAGGTACAACACCCCTCCACTTT.

This clonotype was seen only a few times. The rearrangement links TRBV4-2 to TRBJ2-7; no clear D gene. This CDR3 region has 13 residues. Germline CDR1 LGHNA, CDR2 YNFKEQ. The V end lost 0 bases, the J end lost 5 bases, and 8 bases lay between the germline ends. The CDR3 region is CASSQEVADEQYF. The CDR3 DNA reads TGTGCCAGCAGCCAAGAAGTGGCGGACGAGCAGTACTTC.